The rows below give T cell receptor beta chains drawn from one sample of a study of cytomegalovirus exposure and HLA in healthy donors. Produced via immunoSEQ multiplex PCR; TCRdb's table is partial and in-frame only. The table lists about 200,000 clones, approximately 80% of them singletons, with 0.075% to 0.1% in the top ten. The sample comprised PBMCs. These TCRs come from a boy between 2 and 10 years old in good health and CMV-seronegative. The CDR3 runs from the conserved cysteine through the conserved F or W. D genes are given only for firm matches. The size entry is marked missing in some rows and otherwise reads once, few, many or a size class.

CASSLGDSSSNEQFF,TGTGCCAGCAGCTTGGGGGACAGTAGTTCCAATGAGCAGTTCTTC,TRBV5-5,NA,15,TRBD1,TRBJ2-1
CASSLDRVSYEQYF,TGCGCCAGCAGCTTGGACAGGGTCTCCTACGAGCAGTACTTC,TRBV4-3,NA,14,TRBD1,TRBJ2-7
CSVEARLKNTEAFF,TGCAGCGTTGAAGCCCGACTTAAGAACACTGAAGCTTTCTTT,TRBV29-1,NA,14,NA,TRBJ1-1
CASSLPRVSYEQYF,TGCGCCAGCAGCTTGCCCAGGGTGTCCTACGAGCAGTACTTC,TRBV5-1,NA,14,NA,TRBJ2-7
CASMGLASYTGELFF,TGTGCCAGCATGGGATTAGCGAGCTACACCGGGGAGCTGTTTTTT,TRBV2,NA,15,NA,TRBJ2-2
CSVGRGLTDTQYF,TGCAGCGTTGGCAGGGGGCTAACAGATACGCAGTATTTT,TRBV29-1,NA,13,TRBD1,TRBJ2-3
CASIGTENTEAFF,TGTGCCAGCATCGGCACAGAGAACACTGAAGCTTTCTTT,TRBV7-9,NA,13,NA,TRBJ1-1
CASSYSPGRYNQPQHF,TGTGCCAGCAGTTACTCTCCGGGGAGGTACAATCAGCCCCAGCATTTT,TRBV6-6,NA,16,NA,TRBJ1-5
CASSLTRGGSYEQYF,TGTGCCAGCAGCTTAACTCGCGGGGGCTCCTACGAGCAGTACTTC,TRBV7-3,NA,15,TRBD2,TRBJ2-7
CASSLRDSGNYGYTF,TGCGCCAGCAGCTTGAGGGACAGTGGGAATTATGGCTACACCTTC,TRBV5-1,NA,15,TRBD1,TRBJ1-2
CASSYDPSLGEKLFF,TGTGCCAGCAGTTACGATCCCTCCCTCGGGGAAAAACTGTTTTTT,TRBV6-5,few,15,NA,TRBJ1-4
CASSGGTGERNYGYTF,TGTGCCAGCAGTGGAGGGACAGGGGAGAGGAACTATGGCTACACCTTC,TRBV2,NA,16,TRBD1,TRBJ1-2
CASSLYRTSEAFF,TGTGCCAGCAGTTTATACAGAACTTCTGAAGCTTTCTTT,TRBV27,NA,13,NA,TRBJ1-1
CASSLGEAYGYTF,TGTGCCAGCAGTCTCGGAGAGGCATATGGCTACACCTTC,TRBV2,NA,13,NA,TRBJ1-2
CASSFGTRAYEQYF,TGTGCCAGCAGCTTCGGGACTAGAGCATACGAGCAGTACTTC,TRBV7-8,NA,14,TRBD2,TRBJ2-7
CASSISYTGTGFEKLFF,TGTGCCAGTAGTATATCCTATACCGGGACAGGGTTTGAAAAACTGTTTTTT,TRBV19,NA,17,TRBD1,TRBJ1-4
CASSVQSGELFF,TGTGCCAGCAGCGTTCAATCCGGGGAGCTGTTTTTT,TRBV7-8,NA,12,NA,TRBJ2-2
CASSLFGSQETQYF,TGTGCCAGCAGCTTGTTTGGCAGCCAAGAGACCCAGTACTTC,TRBV5-6,few,14,NA,TRBJ2-5
CASSQEANPEKLFF,TGTGCCAGCAGCCAAGAAGCTAATCCCGAAAAACTGTTTTTT,TRBV14,NA,14,NA,TRBJ1-4
CASSSPETGGHYGYTF,TGCGCCAGCAGCTCCCCGGAGACAGGGGGTCACTATGGCTACACCTTC,TRBV5-1,NA,16,TRBD1,TRBJ1-2
CARPTPGQRPPEWAQHF,TGCGCCAGGCCGACCCCGGGACAGAGACCTCCGGAGTGGGCCCAGCATTTT,TRBV5-1,NA,17,TRBD1,TRBJ1-5
CASSFLGTASTSATNEKLFF,TGTGCCAGCAGCTTTCTCGGGACAGCAAGTACCAGTGCAACTAATGAAAAACTGTTTTTT,TRBV7-3,NA,20,TRBD1,TRBJ1-4
CASRSPGNTEAFF,TGTGCCAGCAGGTCCCCAGGGAACACTGAAGCTTTCTTT,TRBV6-5,NA,13,NA,TRBJ1-1
CASSSLYEQYF,TGTGCCAGCAGCTCCCTCTACGAGCAGTACTTC,TRBV11-1,NA,11,NA,TRBJ2-7
CASRGRSGGGETQYF,TGTGCCAGCAGGGGCCGTAGCGGGGGGGGCGAGACCCAGTACTTC,TRBV2,NA,15,TRBD2,TRBJ2-5
CASSEEVSGRGYTF,TGTGCCAGCAGTGAAGAAGTCTCAGGGCGAGGCTACACCTTC,TRBV6-1,NA,14,NA,TRBJ1-2
CASSPTLNTEAFF,TGCGCCAGCAGCCCGACACTGAACACTGAAGCTTTCTTT,TRBV4-3,NA,13,NA,TRBJ1-1
CASSYSYLTGQPQHF,TGTGCCAGCAGTTACTCGTATCTTACAGGTCAGCCCCAGCATTTT,TRBV6-6,NA,15,NA,TRBJ1-5
CASSPLAQGTGELFF,TGTGCCAGCTCACCACTCGCACAGGGGACCGGGGAGCTGTTTTTT,TRBV18,NA,15,TRBD1,TRBJ2-2
CASSLTGGPYNEQFF,TGTGCCAGTAGTCTAACGGGGGGGCCCTACAATGAGCAGTTCTTC,TRBV19,NA,15,TRBD2,TRBJ2-1
CASAEGTHTDTQYF,TGTGCCAGCGCGGAAGGGACACACACAGATACGCAGTATTTT,TRBV4-2,NA,14,NA,TRBJ2-3
CASSHRGLVGETQYF,TGTGCCAGCAGCCACCGAGGACTAGTTGGGGAGACCCAGTACTTC,TRBV7-2,NA,15,TRBD2,TRBJ2-5
CASSLSDSGNTIYF,TGCGCCAGCAGCTTGTCGGACAGTGGAAACACCATATATTTT,TRBV5-1,NA,14,NA,TRBJ1-3
CASSQDINTQYF,TGTGCCAGCAGTCAGGACATTAATACGCAGTATTTT,TRBV2,NA,12,NA,TRBJ2-3
CASSLLLAGDTQYF,TGCGCCAGCAGCCTCCTCCTCGCCGGTGATACGCAGTATTTT,TRBV4-1,NA,14,NA,TRBJ2-3
CASSLNGGGKETQYF,TGTGCCAGCAGCTTAAATGGCGGGGGGAAAGAGACCCAGTACTTC,TRBV7-3,NA,15,TRBD2,TRBJ2-5
CASSLIQAGTGELFF,TGTGCCAGCAGCTTAATCCAGGCGGGCACCGGGGAGCTGTTTTTT,TRBV7-9,NA,15,NA,TRBJ2-2
CASSELQGAGSNQPQHF,TGTGCCAGCAGTGAATTACAGGGCGCGGGCAGCAATCAGCCCCAGCATTTT,TRBV25-1,few,17,NA,TRBJ1-5
CASSLRGMTGVSPGANVLTF,TGCGCCAGCAGCTTGCGGGGAATGACAGGGGTCTCCCCTGGGGCCAACGTCCTGACTTTC,TRBV5-1,NA,20,TRBD1,TRBJ2-6
CASSLEASQVEQFF,TGTGCCAGCAGCTTGGAGGCTAGCCAGGTTGAGCAGTTCTTC,TRBV5-4,NA,14,NA,TRBJ2-1
CASSPRTESHYGYTF,TGTGCCAGCAGCCCAAGGACAGAAAGTCACTATGGCTACACCTTC,TRBV11-2,NA,15,NA,TRBJ1-2
CASSHPGTGKSRGNTEAFF,TGTGCCAGCAGCCACCCCGGGACAGGGAAAAGTAGGGGGAACACTGAAGCTTTCTTT,TRBV5-4,NA,19,TRBD1,TRBJ1-1
CASSPARQVLMEAFF,TGTGCCAGCTCACCCGCTCGACAGGTTCTCATGGAAGCTTTCTTT,TRBV18,NA,15,NA,TRBJ1-1
CASSKTPEQETQYF,TGTGCCAGCAGCAAAACCCCGGAGCAAGAGACCCAGTACTTC,TRBV4-2,NA,14,NA,TRBJ2-5
CASSVVGTAHNEQFF,TGTGCCAGCAGCGTAGTCGGGACAGCCCACAATGAGCAGTTCTTC,TRBV9,NA,15,TRBD1,TRBJ2-1
CASSFTGGRERPYVRSPLHF,TGTGCCAGCAGCTTCACCGGTGGGCGGGAACGGCCTTACGTTCGTTCACCCCTCCACTTT,TRBV7-8,NA,20,NA,TRBJ1-6
CSVEVLNIQYF,TGCAGCGTTGAAGTCCTGAACATTCAGTACTTC,TRBV29-1,once,11,NA,TRBJ2-4
CASSGPDRVRDTEAFF,TGCGCCAGCAGTGGTCCGGACAGGGTACGGGACACTGAAGCTTTCTTT,TRBV10-1,NA,16,TRBD1,TRBJ1-1
CASGQNYGYTF,TGTGCCAGCGGACAGAACTATGGCTACACCTTC,TRBV6-5,NA,11,NA,TRBJ1-2
CASSPTALGGTEAFF,TGTGCCAGCAGCCCGACAGCCTTGGGAGGCACTGAAGCTTTCTTT,TRBV7-9,NA,15,NA,TRBJ1-1
CASSSLGRGGYNEQFF,TGTGCCAGCAGTTCCCTAGGGCGGGGGGGCTACAATGAGCAGTTCTTC,TRBV27,NA,16,TRBD2,TRBJ2-1
CASSTRVNTEAFF,TGTGCCAGCAGCACGAGGGTGAACACTGAAGCTTTCTTT,TRBV27,NA,13,NA,TRBJ1-1
CASSQEGNRGSYGYTF,TGTGCCAGCAGCCAAGAGGGTAATAGAGGGAGCTATGGCTACACCTTC,TRBV4-2,NA,16,NA,TRBJ1-2
CASSLGDNSYEQYF,TGTGCCAGCAGCTTGGGGGACAACTCCTACGAGCAGTACTTC,TRBV5-6,NA,14,NA,TRBJ2-7
CASSFPQGRRAFF,TGTGCCAGCAGTTTCCCGCAGGGTCGTCGAGCTTTCTTT,TRBV6-5,once,13,NA,TRBJ1-1
CASRAGGTYEQYF,TGTGCCAGCCGAGCGGGGGGGACCTACGAGCAGTACTTC,TRBV11-2,few,13,TRBD2,TRBJ2-7